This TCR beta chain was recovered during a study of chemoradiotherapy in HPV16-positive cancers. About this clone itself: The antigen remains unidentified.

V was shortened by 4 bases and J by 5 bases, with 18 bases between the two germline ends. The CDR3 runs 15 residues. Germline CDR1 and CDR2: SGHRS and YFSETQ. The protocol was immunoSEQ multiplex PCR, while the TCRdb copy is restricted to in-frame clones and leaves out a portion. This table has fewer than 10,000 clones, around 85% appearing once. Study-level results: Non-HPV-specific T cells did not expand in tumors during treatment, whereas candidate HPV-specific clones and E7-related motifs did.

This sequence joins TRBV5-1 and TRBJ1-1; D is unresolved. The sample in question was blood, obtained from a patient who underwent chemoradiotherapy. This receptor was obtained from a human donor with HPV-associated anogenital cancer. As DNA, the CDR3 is TGCGCCAGCAGCATATCCCGGGAGCCCCCGACTGAAGCTTTCTTT. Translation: CASSISREPPTEAFF.